The 5 T cell receptor beta chains presented below share a single source sample, sequenced in a study of blood T cell repertoires in COVID-19. Libraries were prepared by immunoSEQ multiplex PCR; TCRdb keeps only in-frame clonotypes and omits some of them. The data hold under 70,000 clones, with roughly 80% observed a single time. Input material: peripheral blood. These receptors were obtained from a man aged 60 to 75 with acute or convalescent COVID-19.

This sequence joins TRBV21-1 and TRBJ2-1; the D call TRBD2 from the table was never checked on the DNA. TRBV21-1 is an annotated pseudogene. This CDR3 is 15 amino acids long. CDR3 loop: CASTLGKRGYNEQFF. The DNA of the CDR3 is TGTGCCAGCACCTTAGGCAAGCGTGGGTACAATGAGCAGTTCTTC.

This clone has a single count. V usage is TRBV5-4 and J usage is TRBJ1-4, with D uncertain. The CDR3 extends over 15 amino acids. In germline, CDR1 is SGHNT, CDR2 YYREEE (reference sequence). V was cut by 0 bases and J by 1 base, with 7 bases left in between. CDR3 amino acids: CASSLDGRTNEKLFF. CDR3 DNA: TGTGCCAGCAGCTTGGACGGTAGAACTAATGAAAAACTGTTTTTT.

The chain links TRBV3-1 (or the pseudogene TRBV3-2) to TRBJ2-7; no reliable D call. The CDR3 consists of 13 residues. Germline lookup yields CDR1 LGHDT and CDR2 YNNKEL (reference sequence). V lost 5 bases and J lost 7, with 15 bases in between. The CDR3: CASSGTAELEQYF. The CDR3 DNA follows: TGTGCCAGCAGCGGCACCGCGGAGCTTGAGCAGTACTTC.

The chain recombines TRBV7-9 with TRBJ2-3; 9 nucleotides line up with TRBD1. The CDR3 is 16 residues long. With 5 bases clipped from V and 1 base from J, the junction kept 7 bases outside the gene matches. Per the germline V gene, CDR1 is SEHNR and CDR2 is FQNEAQ (reference sequence). In DNA, the CDR3 is TGTGCCAGCAGCCAACGGGACAGGGAAGGCACAGATACGCAGTATTTT. Translation gives CASSQRDREGTDTQYF.

V is TRBV5-5 and J is TRBJ2-7, with D perhaps matching TRBD2 (6 bases). CDR3 length: 13 amino acids. CDR1 is SGHKS, CDR2 YYEKEE, per germline (reference sequence). Between the trimmed V and J ends, which lost 6 bases and 3 bases, there was a span of 13 bases. CDR3 DNA sequence: TGTGCCAGCAACCCCCCGGGGGTCTACGAGCAGTACTTC. Its protein is CASNPPGVYEQYF.